The 32 T cell receptor beta chains below all came from one sample that was sequenced in a study of tumor and adjacent non-tumor tissue in lung cancer. Three rounds of nested PCR, following a modified ARM-PCR protocol, produced the TCRbeta library. TCRdb recomputed calls from the multiplex PCR reads with MiXCR, one row per CDR3 protein. This repertoire shows some 97,000 distinct CDR3 sequences, approximately 65% found once; its top ten account for around a fifth. RNA was extracted from bulk tissue without any cell sorting. Distant lung tissue was collected more than 3 cm away from the tumor edge. The sample was distant non-tumor lung tissue. Receptor source: a man under 40 with non-small cell lung cancer.

V usage is TRBV11-3 and J usage is TRBJ2-3, with 7 nucleotides matching TRBD1. Trimming removed 5 bases from V and 6 bases from J; junction bases left unmatched: 11. Germline CDR1 is SGHNT and CDR2 is YENEEA. This CDR3 contains 15 residues. The CDR3 nucleotides are TGTGCCAGCAGCAGCGGACAGGAGGCAGGGGATACGCAGTATTTT. Its translation: CASSSGQEAGDTQYF.

Comments on this clonotype: A much larger clone lies one base from this, so it may be a read error. The chain recombines TRBV4-1 with TRBJ2-7, with D possibly being TRBD1 (5 bases). The CDR3 runs to 15 residues. Trimming stripped 1 base from V and 4 bases from J, with 14 bases between. The germline CDR1 and CDR2 sequences are MGHRA and YSYEKL. CDR3 DNA: TGCGCCAGCAGCCAAGTATGGGGCTATCGTTACGAGCAGTACTTC. Its translation: CASSQVWGYRYEQYF.

Note on this clonotype: This could be a read error, since a much larger clone is one nucleotide away. The chain combines TRBV20-1 with TRBJ2-1; D is ambiguous. In germline, CDR1 is DFQATT, CDR2 SNEGSKA (reference sequence). The CDR3 is made up of 13 amino acids. The CDR3 loop is CGARQPSYNEQFF. For the CDR3, the DNA is TGCGGTGCGCGCCAACCGTCCTACAATGAGCAGTTCTTC.

A remark on this clonotype: A read error may be the cause here, since a much bigger clone is one base away. V usage is TRBV4-1 and J usage is TRBJ1-5; D is uncertain. The CDR3 runs to 14 residues. Germline CDR1 reads MGHRA; CDR2 reads YSYEKL. The CDR3 DNA follows: TGCGCCAACAGCCAAGTAGGGCTGAATCAGCCCCAGCATTTT. It codes for CANSQVGLNQPQHF.

Regarding this clonotype: The junction shows a germline mismatch at one end, possibly a read error. The chain links TRBV4-1 to TRBJ2-5, with 12 bases aligning to TRBD2. The CDR3 has 20 residues. Germline V gene sequence: CDR1 MGHRA, CDR2 YSYEKL. CDR3 residues: CASNQQAPSGRVSGWETEYF. The CDR3 region has the DNA TGCGCCAGCAACCAACAGGCGCCTAGCGGGAGGGTTAGTGGCTGGGAGACCGAGTACTTC.

Details on this clonotype: Possible read error: a much larger clone is one base away. Since no conserved phenylalanine or tryptophan closes the CDR3, a read error is the likely cause. V gene TRBV5-1 combines with J gene TRBJ1-6; 7 bases match TRBD1. V shed 1 base and J 10 bases; nucleotides not matched to a gene: 5. In germline, CDR1 is SGHRS, CDR2 YFSETQ. The CDR3 covers 14 residues. The CDR3 protein is CASSLRGGESPLHC. DNA of the CDR3: TGCGCCAGCAGCTTGAGAGGGGGCGAATCACCCCTCCACTGT.

With respect to this clonotype: A much larger clonotype is one base distant, so this may be a read error. J is TRBJ1-3 and V is TRBV20-1, with D possibly matching TRBD1 (5 bases). Germline V gene data show CDR1 as DFQATT and CDR2 as SNEGSKA (reference sequence). The CDR3 runs to 15 residues. CDR3 in DNA: TGCAGTGCTAGAGATGGTCGGGACCCTGGAAACACCATACATTTT. Translating it yields CSARDGRDPGNTIHF.

This clonotype was detected only once. A junction boundary mismatches the germline segment, possibly from a read error. The chain is built from TRBV11-2 and TRBJ2-7; TRBD2 aligns across 9 bases. From germline, CDR1 is SGHAT and CDR2 FQNNGV. This CDR3 is 16 amino acids long. Here the CDR3 reads CASSFSETSGSYEQHF. CDR3 DNA sequence: TGTGCCAGCAGCTTTTCCGAGACTAGCGGCTCCTACGAGCAGCACTTC.

This clonotype is medium-sized. The V gene is TRBV11-2, the J gene TRBJ2-3; 13 nucleotides line up with TRBD2. With V trimmed by 5 bases and J by 7 bases, 6 bases remained unmatched. CDR1 and CDR2 (germline): SGHAT, FQNNGV. The CDR3 has 15 residues. The CDR3 protein is CASSITSGGANTQYF. CDR3 sequence (DNA): TGTGCCAGCAGCATAACTAGCGGGGGGGCGAATACGCAGTATTTT.

Notes on this clonotype: This CDR3 fails to terminate in the conserved phenylalanine or tryptophan, so it likely reflects a read error. The chain employs TRBV5-1 and TRBJ2-7; 7 bases are a match to TRBD2. CDR1 is SGHRS and CDR2 is YFSETQ in the germline V gene. The CDR3 runs 11 residues. V shed 5 bases and J 5 bases; nucleotides not matched to a gene: 1. CDR3 nucleotide sequence: TGCGCCAGCAGAAGCGGGGACGAGCAGTACCTC. This translates into CASRSGDEQYL.

As concerns this clonotype: In this CDR3 the conserved last residue, phenylalanine or tryptophan, is missing, so a read error is likely. The rearrangement joins TRBV20-1 to TRBJ2-6; D gene uncertain. The germline V gene encodes CDR1 DFQATT and CDR2 SNEGSKA (reference sequence). The CDR3 has 17 residues. Here the CDR3 reads CRARVHLELSGANVLTI. CDR3 sequence (DNA): TGCAGGGCTAGGGTGCACCTAGAACTCTCTGGGGCCAACGTCCTGACTATC.

The genes are TRBV20-1 and TRBJ2-1, with TRBD2 identical over 10 bases. Trimming removed 6 bases from V and 10 bases from J; junction bases left unmatched: 15. This CDR3 is built from 15 residues. Germline V gene lookup returns CDR1 DFQATT and CDR2 SNEGSKA (reference sequence). In DNA form, the CDR3 reads TGCAGTGCACTGACCGGGACTAGCGTTCTCAAAGAGCAGTTCTTC. Translated: CSALTGTSVLKEQFF.

In regard to this clonotype: The junction shows a germline mismatch at one end, possibly a read error. The CDR3 protein is CSVELPAGPYNGQFF. In DNA form, the CDR3 reads TGCAGTGTTGAATTGCCGGCGGGGCCCTACAATGGGCAGTTCTTC. The V call is TRBV29-1, the J call TRBJ2-1; D perhaps matches TRBD2 (6 bases). This CDR3 has 15 amino acids. From germline, CDR1 is SQVTM and CDR2 ANQGSEA.

V is TRBV6-2 or TRBV6-3 and J is TRBJ2-3, with TRBD2 matching 11 bases. CDR1 is MNHEY, CDR2 SVGEGT, per germline. CDR3 length equals 16 residues. Trimming at V came to 5 bases and at J to 3 bases, leaving 7 bases not matched to a gene. The CDR3 DNA reads TGTGCCAGCAGTGACCTAGCGGGAGGACTTACAGATACGCAGTATTTT. This gives the protein CASSDLAGGLTDTQYF.

Points on this clonotype: Mismatch with germline at one junction end may stem from a read error. The CDR3 region has the DNA TGTGCTACCAGTGACCCATGGGACTATGGCTACACCTTC. Translated: CATSDPWDYGYTF. The V and J genes are TRBV24-1 and TRBJ1-2; D unresolved. Germline-derived CDR1 and CDR2 are KGHDR and SFDVKD. The CDR3 sequence is 13 residues long.

This clonotype was found many times. The rearrangement links TRBV5-1 to TRBJ2-7, with D perhaps TRBD2 (6 bases). With 3 bases removed from V and 2 bases from J, the gap between germline ends came to 9 bases. CDR3 length: 13 residues. The germline V gene has CDR1 SGHRS and CDR2 YFSETQ. The CDR3 DNA reads TGCGCCAGCAGCTCCGGAGGGGCCTACGAGCAGTACTTC. It yields the protein CASSSGGAYEQYF.

This clonotype was counted only a few times. This may stem from a read error, because a much larger clone lies one nucleotide away. V and J are TRBV29-1 and TRBJ1-2; no firm D call. The CDR3 runs 11 residues. Per germline, CDR1 SQVTM and CDR2 ANQGSEA. V was clipped by 3 bases and J by 6 bases, with 8 bases between them. CDR3 bases: TGCAGCGTTGAGGTCGCTGATGGCTACACCTTC. Amino acids: CSVEVADGYTF.

A word on this clonotype: Since the CDR3 does not end with the conserved phenylalanine or tryptophan, this likely comes from a read error. The chain uses TRBV5-6 and TRBJ1-1, with unresolved D. Germline-derived CDR1 and CDR2 are SGHDT and YYEEEE. Between the trimmed V and J ends, which lost 4 bases and 1 base, there was a span of 11 bases. The CDR3 loop spans 14 amino acids. The CDR3, as DNA: TGTGCCAGCAGCCGTCGGGAGGCGAACACTGAAGCTTTCTTA. This codes for CASSRREANTEAFL.

A note on this clonotype: This is likely a read error, given that the CDR3 carries no conserved phenylalanine or tryptophan at its end. The chain uses TRBV20-1 and TRBJ2-3; unclear D gene. V dropped 3 bases and J dropped 7 bases, with 11 bases sitting between them. Germline V gives CDR1 DFQATT, CDR2 SNEGSKA (reference sequence). The CDR3 has 12 amino acids. CDR3 DNA: TGCAGTGCTAGGAGAGGAGAGCATACGCAGTATTCT. As protein: CSARRGEHTQYS.

This clonotype came up many times. The chain has TRBV12-3 or TRBV12-4 and TRBJ2-3, with TRBD1 identical over 7 bases. This CDR3 is 14 amino acids long. V lost 1 base, J lost 8 bases, and 6 bases stayed unmatched. The CDR3 here is CASSLGNRGGTQYF. In nucleotides, the CDR3 is TGTGCCAGCAGTTTAGGAAACAGGGGCGGTACGCAGTATTTT.

The rearrangement uses TRBV2 and TRBJ1-1; D is uncertain. The germline V gene encodes CDR1 SNHLY and CDR2 FYNNEI. This CDR3 is 13 amino acids long. The germline V and J ends were trimmed by 3 bases and 1 base, with 6 bases remaining between them. The CDR3 region has the DNA TGTGCCAGCAGTGAGGTCACGAACACTGAAGCTTTCTTT. The encoded protein is CASSEVTNTEAFF.

As concerns this clonotype: The CDR3 ends on some other residue instead of the conserved phenylalanine or tryptophan, so this is likely a read error. No DNA is shown, since the ends of the CDR3 on it are uncertain; the CDR3 is the one TCRdb lists. The rearrangement links TRBV20-1 to TRBJ2-1; the table's TRBD1 call for D was not verified on the DNA. Germline CDR1 and CDR2: DFQATT and SNEGSKA (reference sequence). The CDR3 contains 13 residues when both ends are counted. This chain's CDR3 is CSARQPSYNEQVL.

J is TRBJ2-2 and V is TRBV20-1, with 7 bases identical to TRBD2. The CDR3 loop spans 16 amino acids. CDR1 and CDR2 from the germline V gene are DFQATT and SNEGSKA (reference sequence). The CDR3 DNA sequence: TGCAATGTTAGAGATGAAAAGCGGGGTAACACCGGGGAGCTGTTTTTT. This gives the protein CNVRDEKRGNTGELFF.

Note on this clonotype: A clone one base away is much larger, so this may be a read error. The chain combines TRBV24-1 with TRBJ2-2; 7 bases agree with TRBD1. This CDR3 contains 17 residues. V gave up 1 base and J gave up 3 bases; unmatched junction bases: 7. Germline V CDR1 and CDR2: KGHDR, SFDVKD. CDR3 sequence: CATSDFGEQGDTGELFF. The CDR3 DNA reads as TGTGCCACCAGTGATTTTGGGGAGCAGGGGGACACCGGGGAGCTGTTTTTT.

This clonotype has a single count. A junction end diverges from the germline sequence, so it may reflect a read error. V is TRBV11-2 and J is TRBJ2-7; 12 bases line up with TRBD1. The CDR3 runs to 15 residues. Per germline, CDR1 SGHAT and CDR2 FQNNGV. CDR3 loop: CASSQGGTGGGEHYF. The CDR3 nucleotides are TGTGCCAGCAGTCAAGGAGGGACAGGGGGCGGCGAGCACTACTTC.

This clonotype showed up just a few times. The conserved phenylalanine or tryptophan is not found at the CDR3 terminus, so this likely reflects a read error. The chain carries TRBV11-3 and TRBJ2-1; either TRBD1 or TRBD2 may fit D (5 bases each). The length of the CDR3 is 16 residues. Germline lookup yields CDR1 SGHNT and CDR2 YENEEA. CDR3: CASSPPSRRRGNGQFS. In DNA form, the CDR3 reads TGTGCCAGCAGCCCCCCTAGTCGGCGCCGGGGCAATGGGCAGTTCTCC.

Concerning this clonotype itself: One base away lies a much larger clone, so this may be a sequencing read error. The chain recombines TRBV12-5 with TRBJ2-7, with 9 nucleotides matching TRBD2. The germline CDR1 and CDR2 sequences are LGHNT and FRNRAP. The CDR3 spans 15 residues. For the CDR3, the DNA is TGTGTTAGTGGTTTAATGCGGGGGGGCGGGAACGAGCAGTACTTC. Translating it yields CVSGLMRGGGNEQYF.

This clonotype was recorded many times. This chain joins TRBV4-1 and TRBJ1-5, with 7 bases lining up with TRBD1. Germline CDR1 reads MGHRA; CDR2 reads YSYEKL. V lost 1 base and J lost 11; bases outside the gene matches: 8. There are 14 residues in the CDR3. CDR3 nucleotides: TGCGCCAGCAGCCAAGTGACAGGGCCTATGGCCCAGCATTTT. It translates to CASSQVTGPMAQHF.

This chain joins TRBV11-2 and TRBJ2-7; D is perhaps TRBD1 (6 bases). V lost 5 bases and J 2 bases, leaving 13 bases between the germline ends. The CDR3 loop spans 14 amino acids. Per the germline V gene, CDR1 is SGHAT and CDR2 is FQNNGV. CDR3 DNA sequence: TGTGCCAGCAGCCTATCAGGGGTGGCCTACGAGCAGTACTTC. Residues: CASSLSGVAYEQYF.

This clonotype occurred a few times. The CDR3 carries no conserved terminal phenylalanine or tryptophan, so it likely arises from a read error. The chain couples TRBV13 to TRBJ2-5; a possible D gene is TRBD2 (5 bases). Deletions cut 5 bases from V and 3 bases from J, with 13 bases between. The germline V gene encodes CDR1 PRHDT and CDR2 FYEKMQ (reference sequence). This CDR3 has 14 amino acids. The CDR3 loop is CASSAWTGKETQYL. CDR3 DNA: TGTGCCAGCAGCGCGTGGACGGGGAAAGAGACCCAGTACCTC.

The chain carries TRBV19 and TRBJ1-1, with a possible D match to TRBD1 (6 bases). The CDR3 is 9 residues long. Germline V gene lookup returns CDR1 LNHDA and CDR2 SQIVND (reference sequence). Trimming left V 9 bases short and J 7 bases short, with 6 bases between. The CDR3 DNA follows: TGTGCCAGGGACAGTGAAGCTTTCTTT. Amino acids: CARDSEAFF. The full variable domain, its missing parts supplied by reference TRBV19 and TRBJ1-1, is DGGITQSPKYLFRKEGQNVTLSCEQNLNHDAMYWYRQDPGQGLRLIYYSQIVNDFQKGDIAEGYSVSREKKESFPLTVTSAQKNPTAFYLCARDSEAFFGQGTRLTVV.

For this clonotype: The junction differs from germline at one of its ends, possibly a read error. This chain uses TRBV5-6 with TRBJ2-3; 11 bases map to TRBD2. Looked up from germline, CDR1 is SGHDT and CDR2 is YYEEEE. The length of the CDR3 is 16 residues. The CDR3 sequence is CVSNLVAGGGPDTQYF. The CDR3 DNA reads as TGTGTCAGCAACTTGGTAGCGGGGGGGGGCCCAGATACGCAGTATTTT.